A selection of T cell receptor beta chains follows, all from one sample in a study of circulating CD8 cells and anti-PD-1 response in melanoma. One entry per CDR3 protein results from TCRdb running MiXCR on the reads. The sample holds over a thousand distinct CDR3 sequences, 10% to 11% seen once. Here the sequenced sample was CD8+ T cells from PBMCs, taken at baseline or after one month of anti-PD-1 therapy (not recorded which). These receptors all stem from a human donor with melanoma. Each CDR3 is given with its conserved first and last residue. A D gene is named only where the DNA matches it firmly. Size is omitted from some rows. Given values are once, few, many or a class for expanded clones.

CDR3,DNA,D,size,J,length,V
CASTSSGTANQPQHF,TGTGCCAGTACCTCATCCGGGACAGCAAATCAGCCCCAGCATTTT,TRBD1,medium-sized,TRBJ1-5,15,TRBV19
CSVEVWDTRHPGEQYF,TGCAGCGTTGAAGTGTGGGATACCCGGCATCCGGGTGAGCAGTACTTC,.,medium-sized,TRBJ2-7,16,TRBV29-1
CASSSFGTGGYEQYF,TGTGCCAGCAGTTCGTTTGGGACAGGGGGCTACGAGCAGTACTTC,TRBD1,medium-sized,TRBJ2-7,15,TRBV27
CSVPEPEAFF,TGCAGCGTTCCAGAACCTGAAGCTTTCTTT,.,medium-sized,TRBJ1-1,10,TRBV29-1
CASTGLDSNQPQHF,TGTGCCAGCACGGGACTCGATAGCAATCAGCCCCAGCATTTT,.,medium-sized,TRBJ1-5,14,TRBV2
CASSQDPDTGELFF,TGCGCCAGCAGCCAAGATCCAGACACCGGGGAGCTGTTTTTT,.,.,TRBJ2-2,14,TRBV4-1
CASSAYTESYEQYF,TGTGCCAGCAGTGCCTATACAGAGTCCTACGAGCAGTACTTC,.,medium-sized,TRBJ2-7,14,TRBV27
CASGSVLYGYTF,TGTGCCAGCGGATCAGTCTTATACGGCTACACCTTC,.,medium-sized,TRBJ1-2,12,TRBV19
CASSIVLLGDRYNEQFF,TGTGCCAGTAGTATAGTCCTACTAGGAGATCGGTACAATGAGCAGTTCTTC,.,medium-sized,TRBJ2-1,17,TRBV19
CASAESELFF,TGCGCCAGCGCCGAGTCGGAGCTGTTTTTT,.,medium-sized,TRBJ2-2,10,TRBV10-2
CASSLLGTDSYEQYF,TGTGCCAGCAGTTTATTAGGGACAGACTCCTACGAGCAGTACTTC,TRBD1,medium-sized,TRBJ2-7,15,TRBV27
CASSPEWGFDFNEQFF,TGTGCCAGCAGCCCAGAGTGGGGGTTCGATTTCAATGAGCAGTTCTTC,.,medium-sized,TRBJ2-1,16,TRBV28
CASGTAGNTIYF,TGTGCCAGCGGGACAGCTGGAAACACCATATATTTT,TRBD1,large,TRBJ1-3,12,TRBV6-5
CASRGPSDNEQFF,TGTGCTAGTAGGGGGCCGTCTGACAATGAGCAGTTCTTC,TRBD1,medium-sized,TRBJ2-1,13,TRBV12-5
CSVKGRSYNEQFF,TGCAGCGTTAAGGGACGGTCCTACAATGAGCAGTTCTTC,.,medium-sized,TRBJ2-1,13,TRBV29-1
CAVGRAEGLAGRASYEQYF,TGTGCCGTCGGGCGCGCTGAAGGACTAGCGGGGCGCGCCTCCTACGAGCAGTACTTC,TRBD2,medium-sized,TRBJ2-7,19,TRBV2
CASSEGPTGGETQYF,TGTGCCAGCAGTGAAGGCCCGACAGGGGGAGAGACCCAGTACTTC,TRBD1,large,TRBJ2-5,15,TRBV2
CASSESGLLSGGLSYNEQFF,TGTGCCAGCAGTGAATCTGGGCTCTTAAGCGGGGGTCTCTCCTACAATGAGCAGTTCTTC,TRBD2,large,TRBJ2-1,20,TRBV2
CATGSGTETGELFF,TGTGCCACTGGGTCCGGGACAGAAACCGGGGAGCTGTTTTTT,TRBD1,medium-sized,TRBJ2-2,14,TRBV6-5
CSVDGVANTGELFF,TGCAGTGTTGACGGGGTGGCGAACACCGGGGAGCTGTTTTTT,.,medium-sized,TRBJ2-2,14,TRBV29-1
CASSVSYEQYF,TGCGCCAGCAGTGTTTCTTACGAGCAGTACTTC,.,medium-sized,TRBJ2-7,11,TRBV10-2
CASSPPVGYGYTF,TGTGCCAGCAGCCCCCCAGTTGGCTATGGCTACACCTTC,.,medium-sized,TRBJ1-2,13,TRBV5-5
CASSNLAGGRRLVNEQFF,TGTGCCAGTAGTAACCTAGCGGGGGGTCGCCGTTTGGTAAATGAGCAGTTCTTC,TRBD2,medium-sized,TRBJ2-1,18,TRBV19
CSARVGGAPYEQYF,TGCAGTGCTAGAGTAGGCGGGGCCCCCTACGAGCAGTACTTC,.,.,TRBJ2-7,14,TRBV20-1
CSARDLSAVTDTQYF,TGCAGTGCTAGAGATCTCTCAGCGGTCACAGATACGCAGTATTTT,.,large,TRBJ2-3,15,TRBV20-1
CASMIYEQYF,TGTGCCAGCATGATCTACGAGCAGTACTTC,.,large,TRBJ2-7,10,TRBV2
CASSLGGSGPEQYF,TGTGCCAGCAGCTTAGGAGGGTCAGGCCCCGAGCAGTACTTC,.,large,TRBJ2-7,14,TRBV7-6
CASSYGQGLEQYF,TGTGCCAGCAGCTACGGACAGGGGCTCGAGCAGTACTTC,TRBD1,medium-sized,TRBJ2-7,13,TRBV11-2
CASQFSPGDPQETQYF,TGTGCCAGCCAGTTCAGCCCGGGAGACCCCCAAGAGACCCAGTACTTC,.,large,TRBJ2-5,16,TRBV2
CASIYITNEKLFF,TGTGCCAGCATCTATATTACTAATGAAAAACTGTTTTTT,.,medium-sized,TRBJ1-4,13,TRBV2
CASSSATVIYEQYF,TGCGCCAGCAGCTCCGCGACCGTGATCTACGAGCAGTACTTC,.,medium-sized,TRBJ2-7,14,TRBV5-1
CASSFSGTANYGYTF,TGTGCCAGCAGTTTTTCTGGGACCGCGAACTATGGCTACACCTTC,.,large,TRBJ1-2,15,TRBV12-3/TRBV12-4
CASSIGNTEAFF,TGTGCCAGTAGTATAGGGAACACTGAAGCTTTCTTT,.,large,TRBJ1-1,12,TRBV19
CASSGGSYEQYF,TGTGCCAGCAGCGGGGGATCCTACGAGCAGTACTTC,.,large,TRBJ2-7,12,TRBV4-2
CASSLNPGWVNNEQFF,TGTGCCAGCAGTTTAAACCCAGGGTGGGTTAACAATGAGCAGTTCTTC,.,medium-sized,TRBJ2-1,16,TRBV27
CSVEFGDTEAFF,TGCAGCGTTGAATTTGGCGACACTGAAGCTTTCTTT,.,medium-sized,TRBJ1-1,12,TRBV29-1
CASSFSSGGPGKFF,TGTGCCAGCAGTTTCTCTAGCGGGGGTCCTGGAAAGTTCTTC,TRBD2,medium-sized,TRBJ2-1,14,TRBV12-3/TRBV12-4
CSVGEGSSYEQYF,TGCAGCGTTGGTGAGGGCTCGTCCTACGAGCAGTACTTC,.,few,TRBJ2-7,13,TRBV29-1
CASSSAGSYEQYF,TGTGCCAGTAGTTCGGCAGGGTCCTACGAGCAGTACTTC,.,medium-sized,TRBJ2-7,13,TRBV19
CASSASPGQTYEQYF,TGTGCCAGCAGTGCCTCTCCGGGACAGACCTACGAGCAGTACTTC,TRBD1,large,TRBJ2-7,15,TRBV6-1
CASSSGTSGYYNEQFF,TGTGCCAGCAGTTCAGGGACTAGCGGCTACTACAATGAGCAGTTCTTC,TRBD2,large,TRBJ2-1,16,TRBV27
CASKGLLGSASEAFF,TGTGCCAGTAAGGGGTTGTTGGGATCGGCCTCTGAAGCTTTCTTT,.,large,TRBJ1-1,15,TRBV19
CASSDHRGETQYF,TGTGCCAGCAGTGACCATAGGGGAGAGACCCAGTACTTC,.,large,TRBJ2-5,13,TRBV2
CASSQDRNTDTQYF,TGCGCCAGCAGCCAAGACAGGAACACAGATACGCAGTATTTT,.,.,TRBJ2-3,14,TRBV4-1
CASSIGGTGAGELFF,TGTGCCAGTAGTATCGGAGGGACAGGGGCCGGGGAGCTGTTTTTT,TRBD1,.,TRBJ2-2,15,TRBV19
CSVFPPGGKGVPNEQFF,TGCAGTGTCTTCCCTCCAGGGGGCAAAGGGGTCCCCAATGAGCAGTTCTTC,TRBD1,medium-sized,TRBJ2-1,17,TRBV20-1
CASSLGGTFNEQFF,TGTGCCAGCAGTTTAGGAGGGACATTCAATGAGCAGTTCTTC,.,medium-sized,TRBJ2-1,14,TRBV12-3/TRBV12-4
CASSLLGTEAFF,TGTGCCAGCAGCCTGCTGGGAACTGAAGCTTTCTTT,.,few,TRBJ1-1,12,TRBV5-8
CASSSIIASLGKNTEAFF,TGTGCCAGCAGTTCCATAATTGCTTCCCTCGGTAAGAACACTGAAGCTTTCTTT,.,.,TRBJ1-1,18,TRBV28